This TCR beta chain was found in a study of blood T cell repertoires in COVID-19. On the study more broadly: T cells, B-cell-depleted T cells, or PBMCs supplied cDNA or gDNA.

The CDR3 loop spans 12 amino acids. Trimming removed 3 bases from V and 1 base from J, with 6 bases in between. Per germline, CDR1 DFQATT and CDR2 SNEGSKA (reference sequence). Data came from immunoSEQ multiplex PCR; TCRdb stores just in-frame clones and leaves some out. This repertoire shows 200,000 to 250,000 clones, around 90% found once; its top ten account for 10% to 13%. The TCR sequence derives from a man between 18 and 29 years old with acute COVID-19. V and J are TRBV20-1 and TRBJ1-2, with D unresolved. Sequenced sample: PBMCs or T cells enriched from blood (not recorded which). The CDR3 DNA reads TGCAGTGCTAGTACAGATAACTATGGCTACACCTTC. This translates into CSASTDNYGYTF.